Included here is one T cell receptor (beta chain) sequence, with context. This clone came up a few times. Its antigen target is currently unknown. The input lacks base qualities; no much larger clone sits a single base away. The same CDR3 also results from other DNA sequences found in this sample. The data belong to a study of PD-1 blockade in mismatch repair-deficient tumors (TCRdb year 2017). About the study as a whole: Between late 2013 and September 2016, approximately 90 consecutive patients with 11 to 12 mismatch repair-deficient cancer types, all previously treated and progressing, were enrolled in the trial. Deep sequencing of TCR CDR3 regions was used to track tumor-associated T cell clones in peripheral blood of patients responding to PD-1 blockade.

The library was made by the immunoSEQ multiplex PCR assay. TCRdb took over this immuneACCESS table, retaining in-frame rearrangements with V and J assigned. Such tables are incomplete; in checked studies, under half of the missing clones stem from an unresolved V gene, and the remainder is unexplained. The sample table records about 79,000 clones; 80% to 90% of these occur just once. The ten largest clonotypes hold around 5.1% of the sample. For every enrolled patient, mismatch repair deficiency was confirmed by either polymerase chain reaction or immunohistochemistry. TCR sequencing was performed for a few patients who responded to pembrolizumab therapy. Pembrolizumab PD-1 blockade was prospectively tested in advanced mismatch repair-deficient cancers, regardless of tissue of origin, in the phase II trial. Peripheral blood T cell samples were collected serially, before PD-1 blockade began and at several time points afterward. The timing of each blood sample was reported as weeks after the first dose of pembrolizumab.

What the work shows at the level of the full study, not this receptor alone: Clones residing in the tumor, which were often undetectable in blood before treatment, expanded quickly after pembrolizumab and then contracted, generally before radiologic responses.

The CDR3 covers 12 residues, taking in both the cysteine and the phenylalanine. The sequence is cut down to CDR3 DNA, 36 bases in frame from base 1. V lost 0 bases and J lost 3 bases; the stretch between them is 4 bases long. The germline V gene yields SGHDT for CDR1 and YYEEEE for CDR2. The rearranged segments are TRBV5-6 and TRBJ2-7; there is no confident call for the D gene. This sample comprised peripheral blood, obtained 44 weeks after starting pembrolizumab. This clonotype was obtained from an adult with mismatch repair-deficient cancer. In nucleotide form, the sequence is TGTGCCAGCAGCTTGGAGGGCTACGAGCAGTACTTC. It encodes CASSLEGYEQYF.